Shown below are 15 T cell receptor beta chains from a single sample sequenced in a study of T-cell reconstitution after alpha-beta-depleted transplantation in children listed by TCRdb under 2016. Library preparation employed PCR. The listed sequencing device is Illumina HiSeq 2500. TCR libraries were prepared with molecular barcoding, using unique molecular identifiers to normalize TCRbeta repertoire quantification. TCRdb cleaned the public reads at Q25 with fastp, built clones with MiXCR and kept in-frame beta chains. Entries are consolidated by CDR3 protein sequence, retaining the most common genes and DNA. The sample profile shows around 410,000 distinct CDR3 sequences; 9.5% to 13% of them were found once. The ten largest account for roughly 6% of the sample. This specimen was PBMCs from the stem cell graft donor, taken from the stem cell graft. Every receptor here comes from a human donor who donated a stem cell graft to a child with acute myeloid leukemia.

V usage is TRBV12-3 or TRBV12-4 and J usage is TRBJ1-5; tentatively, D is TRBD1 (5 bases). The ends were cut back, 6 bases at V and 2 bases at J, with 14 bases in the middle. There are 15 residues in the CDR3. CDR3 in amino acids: CASSPGLSGNQPQHF. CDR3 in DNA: TGTGCCAGCAGCCCGGGGCTGTCTGGCAATCAGCCCCAGCATTTT.

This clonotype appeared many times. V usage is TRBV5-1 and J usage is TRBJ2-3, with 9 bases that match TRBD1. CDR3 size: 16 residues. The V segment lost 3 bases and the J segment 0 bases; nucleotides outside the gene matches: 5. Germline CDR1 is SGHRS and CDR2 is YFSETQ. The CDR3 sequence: CASSSLGQGSTDTQYF. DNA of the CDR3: TGCGCCAGCAGCTCCCTGGGACAGGGTAGCACAGATACGCAGTATTTT.

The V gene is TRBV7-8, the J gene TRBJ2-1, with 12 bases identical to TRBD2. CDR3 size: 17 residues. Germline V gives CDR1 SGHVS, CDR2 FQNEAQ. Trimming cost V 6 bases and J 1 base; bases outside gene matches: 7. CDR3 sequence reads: CASRPSGRASSYNEQFF. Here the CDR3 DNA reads TGTGCCAGCAGGCCTAGCGGGAGGGCCTCGTCCTACAATGAGCAGTTCTTC.

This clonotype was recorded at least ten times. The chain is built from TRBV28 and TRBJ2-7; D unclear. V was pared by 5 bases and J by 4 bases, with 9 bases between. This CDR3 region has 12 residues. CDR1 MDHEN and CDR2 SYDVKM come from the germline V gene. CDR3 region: CASSQNDYEQYF. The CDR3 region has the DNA TGTGCCAGCAGTCAAAACGATTACGAGCAGTACTTC.

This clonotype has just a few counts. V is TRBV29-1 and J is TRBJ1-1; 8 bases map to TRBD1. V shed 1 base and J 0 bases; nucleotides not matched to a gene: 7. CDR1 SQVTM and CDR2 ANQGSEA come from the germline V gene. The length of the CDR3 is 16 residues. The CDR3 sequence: CSVEGRSDRVNTEAFF. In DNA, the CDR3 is TGCAGCGTTGAAGGACGATCGGACAGGGTGAACACTGAAGCTTTCTTT.

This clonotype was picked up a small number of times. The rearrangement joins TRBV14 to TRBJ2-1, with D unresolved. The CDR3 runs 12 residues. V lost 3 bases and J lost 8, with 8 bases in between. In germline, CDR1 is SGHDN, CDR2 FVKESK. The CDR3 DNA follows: TGTGCCAGCAGCCAGGGTAGAGATGAGCAGTTCTTC. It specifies CASSQGRDEQFF.

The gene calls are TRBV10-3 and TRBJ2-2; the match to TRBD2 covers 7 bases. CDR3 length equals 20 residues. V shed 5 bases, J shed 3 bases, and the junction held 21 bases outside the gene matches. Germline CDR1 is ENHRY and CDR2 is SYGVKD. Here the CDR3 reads CAISPGVGLAEPPHTGELFF. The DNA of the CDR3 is TGTGCCATCAGTCCGGGGGTGGGGCTAGCGGAGCCACCCCACACCGGGGAGCTGTTTTTT.

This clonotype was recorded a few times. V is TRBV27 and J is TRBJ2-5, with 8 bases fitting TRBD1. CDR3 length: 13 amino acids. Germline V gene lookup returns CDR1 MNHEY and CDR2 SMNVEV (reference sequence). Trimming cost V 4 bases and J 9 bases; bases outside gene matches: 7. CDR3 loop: CASSYVSGGPQYF. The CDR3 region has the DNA TGTGCCAGCAGTTATGTGTCAGGGGGCCCCCAGTACTTC.

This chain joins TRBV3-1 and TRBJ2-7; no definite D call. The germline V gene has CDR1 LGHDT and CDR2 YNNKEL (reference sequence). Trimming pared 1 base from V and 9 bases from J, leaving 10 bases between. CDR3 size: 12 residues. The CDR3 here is CASSQGLRGQYF. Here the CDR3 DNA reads TGTGCCAGCAGCCAAGGGCTAAGAGGGCAGTACTTC.

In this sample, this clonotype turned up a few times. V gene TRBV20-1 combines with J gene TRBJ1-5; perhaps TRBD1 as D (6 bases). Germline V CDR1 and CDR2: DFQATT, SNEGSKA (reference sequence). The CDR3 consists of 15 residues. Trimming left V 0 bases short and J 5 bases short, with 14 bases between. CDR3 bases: TGCAGTGCTAGAGATCCGGGGGCATTGGATCAGCCCCAGCATTTT. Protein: CSARDPGALDQPQHF.

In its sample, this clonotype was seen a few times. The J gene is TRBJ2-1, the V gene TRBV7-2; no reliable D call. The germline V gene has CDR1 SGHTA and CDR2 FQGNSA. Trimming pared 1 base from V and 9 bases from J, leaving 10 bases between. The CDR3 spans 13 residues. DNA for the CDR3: TGTGCCAGCAGCTTAGTTGGGTCCGGTGAGCAGTTCTTC. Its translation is CASSLVGSGEQFF.

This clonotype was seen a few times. CDR3 DNA sequence: TGTGCCAGCAGCTTTGGACGGGTCTACGAGCAGTACTTC. Its translation: CASSFGRVYEQYF. The chain combines TRBV7-2 with TRBJ2-7; D remains unclear. Germline assignment: CDR1 SGHTA and CDR2 FQGNSA. The CDR3 consists of 13 residues. Trimming removed 3 bases from V and 3 bases from J, with 9 bases in between.

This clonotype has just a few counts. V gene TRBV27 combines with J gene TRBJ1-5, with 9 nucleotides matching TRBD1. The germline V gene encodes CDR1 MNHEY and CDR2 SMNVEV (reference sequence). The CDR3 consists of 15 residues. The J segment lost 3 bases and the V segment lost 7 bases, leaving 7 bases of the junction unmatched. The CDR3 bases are TGTGCCAGCAAGGTAGGACAGGGGCACAATCAGCCCCAGCATTTT. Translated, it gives CASKVGQGHNQPQHF.

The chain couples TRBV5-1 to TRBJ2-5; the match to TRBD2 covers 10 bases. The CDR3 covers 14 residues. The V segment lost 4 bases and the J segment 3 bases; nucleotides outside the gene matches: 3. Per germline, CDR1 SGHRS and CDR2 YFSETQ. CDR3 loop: CASSHTSGEETQYF. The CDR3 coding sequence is TGCGCCAGCAGCCACACTAGCGGGGAAGAGACCCAGTACTTC.

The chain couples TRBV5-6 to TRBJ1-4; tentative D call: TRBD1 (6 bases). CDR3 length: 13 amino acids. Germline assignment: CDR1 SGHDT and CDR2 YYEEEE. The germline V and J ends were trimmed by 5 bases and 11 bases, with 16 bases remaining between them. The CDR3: CASSLGHLEKLFF. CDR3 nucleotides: TGTGCCAGCAGTCTGGGACATTTGGAGAAACTGTTTTTT.